This T cell receptor beta chain was sequenced during a study of OX40 agonist ivuxolimab in advanced cancers. Sequenced by immunoSEQ multiplex PCR; TCRdb stores in-frame clones only, minus some. Here the sample spans around 95,000 clones, more than 85% being singletons. Study observations and caveats: The authors also found low normalized T-cell clonal expansion in some nonresponders.

The V segment lost 5 bases and the J segment 3 bases; nucleotides outside the gene matches: 10. The CDR3 contains 15 residues. CDR1 and CDR2 (germline): SQVTM, ANQGSEA. In the case of this clone: As yet, its antigen is unknown.

This chain links TRBV29-1 with TRBJ2-3; 8 positions agree with TRBD2. The sample in question was CD4+ or CD8+ T cells sorted from blood, obtained in a trial of the OX40 agonist ivuxolimab. This TCR derives from an adult with an advanced solid tumor such as melanoma, head and neck, liver or kidney cancer. CDR3 nucleotide sequence: TGCAGCGTTAGCGGGGGTCCTACATCAACAGATACGCAGTATTTT. Translated, it gives CSVSGGPTSTDTQYF.